Described below is a single TCR beta chain sequence and its context. What it binds is not known. CD45RO-negative CD8 cells positively selected for CCR7 made up the naive population, which excluded terminally differentiated effector memory CD45RA+ cells. HIV-negative, healthy adults without recent acute infections or vaccinations were the donors. From germline, CDR1 is MNHEY and CDR2 SMNVEV (reference sequence). This CDR3 is 15 amino acids long. V dropped 4 bases and J dropped 7 bases, with 16 bases sitting between them. Measured with immunoSEQ multiplex PCR; TCRdb has only the in-frame clones, and not every one. The top ten hold about 0.25% of the sample, which has 800,000 or so clones, approximately 96% seen once. This sample is part of a study of shared clonotypes between healthy human individuals. General study points: Though the depth was large, rarefaction showed that sorted-subset sequencing was incomplete. With few donors, the genetic and exposure-history diversity represented was limited.

Sequenced: naive CD8+ T cells sorted from blood. The source is a man aged 25-40 years in good health. V gene TRBV27 combines with J gene TRBJ2-2; D is possibly TRBD2 (5 bases). The CDR3 bases are TGTGCCAGCAGTTCCCCGGTACTAGGTGGCGGGGAGCTGTTTTTT. Translating gives CASSSPVLGGGELFF.